This T cell receptor (beta chain) was identified during a study of T cell changes during pregnancy in multiple sclerosis (dated by TCRdb to about 2019). A note on the overall study: The study looked at changes in the T cell repertoire across pregnancy in women with multiple sclerosis.

For this clone: Its antigen is still unknown. Nothing much larger sits one base from this clone, and base qualities are not available.

Taken from the germline V gene, the CDR1 and CDR2 loops are SGHDT and YYEEEE. The CDR3 runs 13 residues from the cysteine to the phenylalanine. Only the CDR3 DNA stays, 39 bases, in frame from base 1. Trimming leaves V shorter by 4 bases and J shorter by 4 bases, with the junction holding 4 bases beyond the gene matches. The receptor library was made with the immunoSEQ multiplex PCR assay. The table was pulled from immuneACCESS by TCRdb, which kept in-frame rearrangements only. Such tables lose some clones; where checked, under half of the loss comes from unresolved V genes, and the rest has no known cause. The sample table shows approximately 50,000 clones, and more than 75% are seen once. In total, the top ten clones hold 1.3% of the sample.

Sequencing was performed on peripheral blood, taken in the second trimester of pregnancy. The V and J genes are TRBV5-6 and TRBJ1-2, with TRBD1 identical over 7 junction bases. The sequence derives from a female donor with multiple sclerosis, enrolled in a pregnancy study. The DNA sequence is as follows: TGTGCCAGCAGCCCGGGACAGCCCTATGGCTACACCTTC. The translation is CASSPGQPYGYTF.